This entry features one T cell receptor beta chain sequence. The same CDR3 is also encoded by other DNA sequences in this sample. This entry is derived from a study of blood T cell repertoires in COVID-19. Study at large: COVID-19 samples collected from the United States, Italy and Spain covered acute and convalescent phases. PBMCs, B-cell-depleted T cells, or T cells were the source of the cDNA or gDNA that made up the material.

The CDR3 runs to 14 residues. Germline V gene sequence: CDR1 SGHDT, CDR2 YYEEEE. With V trimmed by 0 bases and J by 2 bases, 1 base remained unmatched. As handled by the study authors: How many nucleated cells were present was estimated from reference gene primer amplification. TCRdb's table, derived via immunoSEQ multiplex PCR, lists solely in-frame clones and lacks some. V, J and clone size were drawn from that table, and D and trimming were deduced from the DNA. The repertoire holds 400,000 to 450,000 clones, approximately 90% seen once, with more than 1.4% in the top ten. The sequence derives from a woman between 25 and 40 years old with active or convalescent COVID-19. J is TRBJ1-2 and V is TRBV5-6; 7 positions agree with TRBD1. Sequenced material: peripheral blood. The CDR3 DNA follows: TGTGCCAGCAGCTTGGGACAGGGAAACTATGGCTACACCTTC. As protein: CASSLGQGNYGYTF.